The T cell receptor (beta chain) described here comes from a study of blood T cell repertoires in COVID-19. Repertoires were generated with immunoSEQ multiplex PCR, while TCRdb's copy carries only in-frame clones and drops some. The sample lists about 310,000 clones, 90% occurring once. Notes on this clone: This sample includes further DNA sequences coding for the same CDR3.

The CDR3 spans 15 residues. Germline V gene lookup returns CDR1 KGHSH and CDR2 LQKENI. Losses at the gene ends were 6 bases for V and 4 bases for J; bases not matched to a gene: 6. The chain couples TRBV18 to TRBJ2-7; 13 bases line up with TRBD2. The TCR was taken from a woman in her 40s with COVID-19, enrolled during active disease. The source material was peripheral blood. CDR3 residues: CASSPGLAGAYEQYF. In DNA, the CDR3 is TGTGCCAGCTCCCCCGGACTAGCGGGAGCATACGAGCAGTACTTC.